One TCR beta chain is described in this entry. Germline V gene lookup returns CDR1 SGHVS and CDR2 FQNEAQ. This CDR3 has 13 residues. V was shortened by 8 bases and J by 8 bases, with 17 bases between the two germline ends. This specimen comes from a study of blood T cell repertoires in COVID-19. Profiled with immunoSEQ multiplex PCR; TCRdb holds only in-frame clones, not every one. The sample holds under 350,000 clones; roughly 89% are singletons and the top ten take 1.7%. V and J are TRBV7-8 and TRBJ2-3; D is ambiguous. The sample comprised PBMCs or T cells enriched from blood (not recorded which). The receptor was derived from a woman aged 40 to 50 who had recovered from COVID-19. The CDR3 sequence is CASLGDRLGTQYF. The CDR3 DNA follows: TGTGCCAGCCTCGGAGATCGGCTAGGTACGCAGTATTTT.